This T cell receptor (beta chain) was recovered during a study of cytomegalovirus exposure and HLA in healthy donors. Study-wide context: A previous analysis identified fewer than 130 million unique TCR beta sequences derived from around 180 million T cells. Study conclusions and caveats: A later analysis reportedly found fewer N-insertions in an Asian-associated ancestry cluster than the roughly 700-donor mean. Sequencing likely caused a cluster of highly shared sequence variants.

V shed 4 bases and J 5 bases; nucleotides not matched to a gene: 7. Germline CDR1 reads SGHRS; CDR2 reads YFSETQ. The CDR3 sequence is 15 residues long. In this sample, this clone turned up a few times. Its cognate antigen is unknown. With 60 Vbeta and 13 Jbeta primers, the PCR was carried out. Original analysis: Later, an analysis found 80 million or so unique TCR beta chains, and around 12 million of these were shared. The repertoire was sequenced with immunoSEQ multiplex PCR; TCRdb's copy has only in-frame clones and lacks some. For V, J and clone size, that table is used; D and trimming come from the DNA. The data contain 100,000 to 150,000 clones, over 65% of them seen just once; the ten biggest clones take up 3% to 5%.

Sequencing used PBMCs. The TCR originated in a man in his forties in good health and CMV-seropositive. The chain links TRBV5-1 to TRBJ2-2; TRBD1 agrees at 8 bases. CDR3 protein: CASSPWTGQTGELFF. The CDR3 DNA reads TGCGCCAGCAGCCCGTGGACAGGGCAAACCGGGGAGCTGTTTTTT.